These 27 T cell receptor beta chains originate from one sample sequenced in a study of regulatory T cells in long-lasting Graves disease. The time point denotes: newly diagnosed GD, antithyroid drugs for less than 3 months. PBMC RNA was the source of the TCR library. Sequencing libraries for TCR beta were prepared with iRepertoire HTBI primers and Arm-PCR of CDR3 regions. TCRdb re-analysed the multiplex PCR reads in MiXCR, keeping a single row per CDR3 protein. The data hold roughly 610,000 distinct CDR3 sequences, with about 15% observed a single time. This same sample was also taken into another study, of T cells in Graves' hyperthyroidism and ophthalmopathy.

Here the sequenced sample was peripheral blood mononuclear cells (PBMCs), taken at new diagnosis, from a patient treated with antithyroid drugs. The source of these receptors is a young man with Graves disease.

The chain is built from TRBV28 and TRBJ1-2; weak D call: TRBD1 (6 bases). The CDR3 length is 13 residues. Trimming shortened V by 6 bases and J by 3 bases, and 11 bases separated the two germline ends. CDR1 and CDR2 (germline): MDHEN, SYDVKM. Here the CDR3 reads CASSEGQHYGYTF. CDR3 nucleotide sequence: TGTGCCAGCAGCGAAGGACAGCACTATGGCTACACCTTC.

The rearrangement links TRBV27 to TRBJ2-3, with 8 bases aligning to TRBD2. V shed 0 bases and J 2 bases; nucleotides not matched to a gene: 7. CDR3 size: 17 residues. Germline lookup yields CDR1 MNHEY and CDR2 SMNVEV (reference sequence). The CDR3 region has the DNA TGTGCCAGCAGTTTATCGAGAACTAGCGGACCCACAGATACGCAGTATTTT. Amino acids: CASSLSRTSGPTDTQYF.

The rearrangement uses TRBV4-1 and TRBJ2-2, with D uncertain. The CDR3 consists of 12 residues. Germline assignment: CDR1 MGHRA and CDR2 YSYEKL. The V gene lost 1 base and the J gene lost 6 bases, with 3 bases spanning the gap. The CDR3 reads CASSQGPGELFF. Here the CDR3 DNA reads TGCGCCAGCAGCCAAGGACCCGGGGAGCTGTTTTTT.

This clonotype has only a few counts. Just one base apart from a much larger clone, this may be a read error. The chain combines TRBV28 with TRBJ1-2; no definite D call. Germline loops: CDR1 MDHEN, CDR2 SYDVKM. The V end lost 5 bases, the J end lost 2 bases, and 15 bases lay between the germline ends. The CDR3 is 15 amino acids. As DNA, the CDR3 is TGTGCCAGCAGTCGACCGGAACAAGGCAACTATGGCTACACCTTC. Its protein is CASSRPEQGNYGYTF.

As for this clonotype: A read error may be the cause here, since a much bigger clone is one base away. The chain is built from TRBV6-9 and TRBJ2-3, with D hard to call. The CDR3 extends over 14 amino acids. Per the germline V gene, CDR1 is MNHGY and CDR2 is SVAAGI. CDR3 bases: TGTGCCAGCAGTTACGGATCGAATAGAGAGACCCGGTACTTC. It codes for CASSYGSNRETRYF.

This clonotype was seen many times. V gene TRBV7-9 combines with J gene TRBJ1-1, with D uncertain. CDR3 length: 14 amino acids. CDR1 and CDR2 (germline): SEHNR, FQNEAQ (reference sequence). The ends were cut back, 2 bases at V and 5 bases at J, with 12 bases in the middle. The CDR3: CASSLRTEETEAFF. CDR3 DNA: TGTGCCAGCAGCTTAAGGACCGAGGAAACTGAAGCTTTCTTT.

This clonotype was recorded a few times. The rearrangement joins TRBV6-9 to TRBJ2-7, with D tentatively TRBD2 (5 bases). Germline V gene lookup returns CDR1 MNHGY and CDR2 SVAAGI. The CDR3 is made up of 15 amino acids. Trimming removed 3 bases at V and 12 bases at J, with 24 bases between. The CDR3 spells CASSYLGGPGPGWYF. The CDR3 nucleotides are TGTGCCAGCAGTTACTTGGGCGGGCCTGGGCCGGGCTGGTACTTC.

This clonotype was detected many times. The rearrangement uses TRBV5-1 and TRBJ2-1; 7 nucleotides match TRBD1. The V segment lost 0 bases and the J segment 4 bases; nucleotides outside the gene matches: 7. The CDR3 contains 16 residues. CDR1 SGHRS and CDR2 YFSETQ come from the germline V gene. The CDR3 reads CASSLEQGSTYNEQFF. CDR3 DNA sequence: TGCGCCAGCAGCTTGGAACAGGGGTCTACGTACAATGAGCAGTTCTTC.

In its sample, this clonotype was seen a few times. DNA for the CDR3: TGTGCCACCAGCAGAGGACCGCCGGACGAGCAGTACTTC. Protein: CATSRGPPDEQYF. The chain couples TRBV15 to TRBJ2-7; D uncertain. V dropped 1 base and J dropped 5 bases, with 9 bases sitting between them. Germline V gene lookup returns CDR1 LNHNV and CDR2 YYDKDF (reference sequence). This CDR3 is built from 13 residues.

The sample holds a few counts of this clonotype. The chain joins TRBV12-5 to TRBJ2-1; 8 nucleotides match TRBD2. V dropped 0 bases and J dropped 5; count of bases not matched to a gene: 6. Germline CDR1 and CDR2: LGHNT and FRNRAP. This CDR3 spans 16 amino acids. This CDR3 is CASGLVTGGRNNEQFF. The DNA of the CDR3 is TGTGCTAGTGGTTTGGTCACCGGCGGGAGGAACAATGAGCAGTTCTTC.

The chain is built from TRBV12-3 or TRBV12-4 and TRBJ2-3; 10 positions agree with TRBD1. The last part of the DNA fits TRBJ2-7 better; the J call may be wrong. The CDR3 runs 14 residues. The CDR3 sequence: CASSSWDRGHEQYF. CDR3 nucleotides: TGTGCCAGCAGTTCGTGGGACAGGGGCCACGAGCAGTACTTC.

This clonotype came up a few times. The V call is TRBV7-9, the J call TRBJ2-3, with a possible D match to TRBD2 (5 bases). Germline V gene data show CDR1 as SEHNR and CDR2 as FQNEAQ (reference sequence). V was cut by 2 bases and J by 2 bases, with 17 bases left in between. CDR3 length equals 17 residues. The CDR3 sequence: CASSLPTLRGHTDTQYF. CDR3 DNA: TGTGCCAGCAGCTTACCTACCCTGCGCGGGCACACAGATACGCAGTATTTT.

The chain links TRBV4-2 to TRBJ2-3; 8 nucleotides align to TRBD2. V lost 0 bases to trimming and J lost 3 bases; unmatched junction nucleotides: 11. This CDR3 has 18 amino acids. Germline CDR1 is LGHNA and CDR2 is YNFKEQ. CDR3: CASSQEVQASGSTDTQYF. The CDR3 nucleotides are TGTGCCAGCAGCCAAGAAGTCCAGGCGAGCGGGAGTACAGATACGCAGTATTTT.

This clonotype was observed at least ten times. The chain uses TRBV2 and TRBJ2-1; the D gene is possibly TRBD2 (5 bases). Trimming removed 7 bases at V and 2 bases at J, with 18 bases between. The germline V gene has CDR1 SNHLY and CDR2 FYNNEI. The CDR3 spans 16 residues. CDR3 in DNA: TGTGCCAGCAATCTACCCGGGGAGAAACCCTACAATGAGCAGTTCTTC. This codes for CASNLPGEKPYNEQFF.

The gene calls are TRBV4-1 and TRBJ2-7, with no clear D. Trimming removed 0 bases at V and 2 bases at J, with 14 bases between. The CDR3 spans 16 residues. Germline V lookup: CDR1 MGHRA, CDR2 YSYEKL. The CDR3 spells CASSQDYGLSPYEQYF. The CDR3 bases are TGCGCCAGCAGCCAAGATTACGGCCTATCCCCCTACGAGCAGTACTTC.

This clonotype has more than one count but fewer than ten. The J gene is TRBJ2-1, the V gene TRBV30; tentatively, D is TRBD1 or TRBD2 (6 bases each). Per germline, CDR1 GTSNPN and CDR2 SVGIG (reference sequence). This CDR3 has 14 amino acids. The V end was cut by 3 bases, the J end by 6 bases, with 15 bases between. The chain's CDR3 is CAWSGGRGINEQFF. In nucleotides, the CDR3 is TGTGCCTGGAGCGGGGGCAGGGGTATCAATGAGCAGTTCTTC.

This clonotype was picked up many times. The V gene is TRBV2, the J gene TRBJ2-6; D gene ambiguous. There are 15 residues in the CDR3. CDR1 and CDR2 (germline): SNHLY, FYNNEI. Trimming stripped 5 bases from V and 5 bases from J, with 13 bases between. CDR3 DNA: TGTGCCAGCAGTAACCCACTCCGCCGGGCCAACGTCCTGACTTTC. Translating gives CASSNPLRRANVLTF.

V and J are TRBV7-9 and TRBJ2-2; 9 bases map to TRBD2. This CDR3 is built from 16 residues. V shed 7 bases, J shed 5 bases, and the junction held 11 bases outside the gene matches. Per germline, CDR1 SEHNR and CDR2 FQNEAQ (reference sequence). The CDR3: CASTLIRGRGTGELFF. CDR3 sequence (DNA): TGTGCCAGCACCCTTATCCGCGGGAGGGGGACCGGGGAGCTGTTTTTT. Based on the CDR3 plus reference TRBV7-9 and TRBJ2-2, the full variable domain is DTGVSQNPRHKITKRGQNVTFRCDPISEHNRLYWYRQTLGQGPEFLTYFQNEAQLEKSRLLSDRFSAERPKGSFSTLEIQRTEQGDSAMYLCASTLIRGRGTGELFFGEGSRLTVL.

This clonotype was seen only a few times. V is TRBV7-3 and J is TRBJ1-2; D is perhaps TRBD1 (5 bases). The CDR3 contains 15 residues. CDR1 is SGHTA and CDR2 is FQGTGA in the germline V gene. V lost 4 bases, J lost 4 bases, and 16 bases lay in between. In DNA, the CDR3 is TGTGCCAGCAGCTCTGGGACGCCCGACATCTATGGCTACACCTTC. It is translated as CASSSGTPDIYGYTF. The complete variable domain, with remaining parts taken from reference TRBV7-3 and TRBJ1-2, reads GAGVSQTPSNKVTEKGKYVELRCDPISGHTALYWYRQSLGQGPEFLIYFQGTGAADDSGLPNDRFFAVRPEGSVSTLKIQRTERGDSAVYLCASSSGTPDIYGYTFGSGTRLTVV.

This clonotype was seen more than once but under ten times. This chain connects TRBV6-2 or TRBV6-3 to TRBJ2-7; D might be TRBD1 (5 bases). Germline V gives CDR1 MNHEY, CDR2 SVGEGT. Deletions cut 5 bases from V and 4 bases from J, with 12 bases between. The CDR3 runs 13 residues. The CDR3 sequence is CASSAQGKYEQYF. Here the CDR3 DNA reads TGTGCCAGCAGTGCGCAGGGAAAATACGAGCAGTACTTC.

This clonotype was observed at least ten times. In nucleotides, the CDR3 is TGTGCCTGGAGTGTACGGCTAGCGGGACTAAACACCGGGGAGCTGTTTTTT. Translation: CAWSVRLAGLNTGELFF. The chain has TRBV30 and TRBJ2-2; 9 positions agree with TRBD2. The CDR3 spans 17 residues. Germline values: CDR1 GTSNPN, CDR2 SVGIG (reference sequence). With V trimmed by 0 bases and J by 2 bases, 7 bases remained unmatched.

There are many counts of this clonotype. CDR3 in DNA: TGTGCCAGCAGTCCGGGGCGATCTGGAAACACCATATATTTT. Translating it yields CASSPGRSGNTIYF. The rearrangement links TRBV2 to TRBJ1-3; D perhaps matches TRBD1 (5 bases). The germline gives CDR1 SNHLY, CDR2 FYNNEI. The CDR3 runs to 14 residues. Trimming left V 5 bases short and J 1 base short, with 9 bases between.

This clonotype was recorded many times. J is TRBJ2-1 and V is TRBV28; possibly TRBD1 for D (6 bases). Looked up from germline, CDR1 is MDHEN and CDR2 is SYDVKM. Trimming removed 6 bases at V and 5 bases at J, with 17 bases between. The CDR3 contains 15 residues. As DNA, the CDR3 is TGTGCCAGCAGCTTTGACAGGTTAGCCCACAATGAGCAGTTCTTC. This encodes CASSFDRLAHNEQFF.

This clonotype was observed many times. The V call is TRBV20-1, the J call TRBJ2-7, with D possibly being TRBD2 (5 bases). The V end was cut by 6 bases, the J end by 2 bases, with 14 bases between. The CDR3 is made up of 13 amino acids. The germline V gene has CDR1 DFQATT and CDR2 SNEGSKA (reference sequence). The CDR3 DNA reads TGCAGTGCGGTCGAGAGGGAGACCTACGAGCAGTACTTC. Translating it yields CSAVERETYEQYF.

This rearrangement joins TRBV7-2 to TRBJ1-2, with D tentatively TRBD1 (6 bases). CDR1 SGHTA and CDR2 FQGNSA come from the germline V gene. V gave up 5 bases and J gave up 8 bases, with 18 bases separating them. The CDR3 is 14 amino acids. The CDR3 is CASSLPPGGHGYTF. CDR3 DNA sequence: TGTGCCAGCAGCCTTCCCCCGGGGGGACACGGCTACACCTTC.

Of note for this clonotype: A read error may account for a junction end that differs from germline. The chain employs TRBV20-1 and TRBJ2-5; D is unresolved. In germline, CDR1 is DFQATT, CDR2 SNEGSKA (reference sequence). The CDR3 runs to 14 residues. The CDR3 sequence: CIARDLSAVGPQYF. In DNA, the CDR3 is TGCATTGCTAGAGATCTATCGGCCGTAGGGCCCCAGTACTTC.

This chain joins TRBV4-1 and TRBJ1-2; 7 nucleotides align to TRBD1. V dropped 3 bases and J dropped 3; count of bases not matched to a gene: 4. CDR1 and CDR2 from the germline V gene are MGHRA and YSYEKL. The CDR3 runs to 14 residues. CDR3 protein: CASSQGGTDYGYTF. The CDR3 coding sequence is TGCGCCAGCAGCCAGGGAGGGACAGACTATGGCTACACCTTC.